The 10 T cell receptor beta chains below all came from one sample that was sequenced in a study of blood T cell repertoires in COVID-19. Profiled with immunoSEQ multiplex PCR; TCRdb holds only in-frame clones, not every one. The sample lists 250,000 to 350,000 clones, approximately 90% occurring once. The sequencing input was peripheral blood. Source of these receptors: a woman aged 45-65 years with active or convalescent COVID-19.

The chain uses TRBV5-1 and TRBJ2-2, with TRBD2 matching over 8 bases. The CDR3 covers 16 residues. Germline V gene data show CDR1 as SGHRS and CDR2 as YFSETQ. With V trimmed by 0 bases and J by 3 bases, 4 bases remained unmatched. CDR3 region: CASSLAGTRDTGELFF. The CDR3 DNA sequence: TGCGCCAGCAGCTTGGCTGGGACTAGAGACACCGGGGAGCTGTTTTTT.

As regards this clone: This sample also contains other DNA sequences that code for the same CDR3. The CDR3 loop is CASRGQGANTGELFF. The CDR3 region has the DNA TGTGCCAGCAGGGGACAGGGGGCGAACACCGGGGAGCTGTTTTTT. The chain couples TRBV2 to TRBJ2-2; the match to TRBD1 covers 11 bases. The ends lost 6 bases at V and 0 bases at J; junction bases unmatched: 0. Germline-derived CDR1 and CDR2 are SNHLY and FYNNEI. The CDR3 totals 15 residues. The full variable domain, rest sourced from reference TRBV2 and TRBJ2-2, is EPEVTQTPSHQVTQMGQEVILRCVPISNHLYFYWYRQILGQKVEFLVSFYNNEISEKSEIFDDQFSVERPDGSNFTLKIRSTKLEDSAMYFCASRGQGANTGELFFGEGSRLTVL.

The V and J genes are TRBV5-1 and TRBJ2-1; no firm D call. CDR1 is SGHRS, CDR2 YFSETQ, per germline. This CDR3 comprises 13 residues. Trimming took 1 base from V and 3 from J, leaving 5 bases between them. In DNA form, the CDR3 reads TGCGCCAGCAGCTTGCGTTTCTACAATGAGCAGTTCTTC. This sequence encodes CASSLRFYNEQFF. The full variable domain, in which reference TRBV5-1 and TRBJ2-1 provide the parts outside the CDR3, is KAGVTQTPRYLIKTRGQQVTLSCSPISGHRSVSWYQQTPGQGLQFLFEYFSETQRNKGNFPGRFSGRQFSNSRSEMNVSTLELGDSALYLCASSLRFYNEQFFGPGTRLTVL.

The chain couples TRBV6-5 to TRBJ2-7; perhaps TRBD2 as D (6 bases). The CDR3 is 16 amino acids. From germline, CDR1 is MNHEY and CDR2 SVGAGI. The V gene lost 4 bases and the J gene lost 5 bases, with 21 bases spanning the gap. The CDR3 DNA sequence: TGTGCCAGCAGTTCAAAACAAGCGGGTTTCCTCCACGAGCAGTACTTC. Protein sequence: CASSSKQAGFLHEQYF.

V usage is TRBV27 and J usage is TRBJ2-1, with 7 bases identical to TRBD2. The CDR3 consists of 18 residues. The germline CDR1 and CDR2 sequences are MNHEY and SMNVEV (reference sequence). J lost 2 bases, V lost 0 bases, and 10 bases had no gene match. The CDR3 region has the DNA TGTGCCAGCAGTTTATCAGGCCTACGGGGAGGGCCCTACAATGAGCAGTTCTTC. This codes for CASSLSGLRGGPYNEQFF.

The rearrangement links TRBV5-5 to TRBJ1-2; possibly TRBD1 for D (6 bases). Trimming shortened V by 0 bases and J by 8 bases, and 11 bases separated the two germline ends. This CDR3 region has 13 residues. From germline, CDR1 is SGHKS and CDR2 YYEKEE (reference sequence). The CDR3, as DNA: TGTGCCAGCAGCTTGGTACTGCAGGGGGGCTACACCTTC. Its translation: CASSLVLQGGYTF.

The J gene is TRBJ1-4, the V gene TRBV29-1, with 8 bases matching TRBD1. The CDR3 runs 17 residues. V dropped 0 bases and J dropped 5; count of bases not matched to a gene: 11. Germline assignment: CDR1 SQVTM and CDR2 ANQGSEA. CDR3 DNA: TGCAGCGTTGAAGACTCCTACGGGGACAGGTCAAATGAAAAACTGTTTTTT. As protein: CSVEDSYGDRSNEKLFF.

This clone was recorded a few times. The rearrangement uses TRBV4-1 and TRBJ2-5; 10 bases agree with TRBD2. This CDR3 is built from 16 residues. The trim removed 6 bases at V and 3 bases at J, leaving 10 bases unmatched. Germline lookup yields CDR1 MGHRA and CDR2 YSYEKL. The CDR3 bases are TGCGCCAGCAGTCCAGCGGGAGGGGGGCAGAAAGAGACCCAGTACTTC. It is translated as CASSPAGGGQKETQYF.

This clone was counted once. The genes are TRBV7-3 and TRBJ2-1; D might be TRBD2 (6 bases). The CDR3 is 16 amino acids. Germline V CDR1 and CDR2: SGHTA, FQGTGA. Trimming pared 3 bases from V and 9 bases from J, leaving 21 bases between. The CDR3 DNA sequence: TGTGCCAGCAGCTTTTGGTTAGGCGGGGCAGCCATTGAGCAGTTCTTC. Translation gives CASSFWLGGAAIEQFF.

The gene calls are TRBV5-1 and TRBJ2-3; D unclear. Per the germline V gene, CDR1 is SGHRS and CDR2 is YFSETQ. V gave up 2 bases and J gave up 3 bases, with 10 bases separating them. The CDR3 sequence is 14 residues long. CDR3 in DNA: TGCGCCAGCAGCTTTGGCGACAAAACAGATACGCAGTATTTT. It translates to CASSFGDKTDTQYF.